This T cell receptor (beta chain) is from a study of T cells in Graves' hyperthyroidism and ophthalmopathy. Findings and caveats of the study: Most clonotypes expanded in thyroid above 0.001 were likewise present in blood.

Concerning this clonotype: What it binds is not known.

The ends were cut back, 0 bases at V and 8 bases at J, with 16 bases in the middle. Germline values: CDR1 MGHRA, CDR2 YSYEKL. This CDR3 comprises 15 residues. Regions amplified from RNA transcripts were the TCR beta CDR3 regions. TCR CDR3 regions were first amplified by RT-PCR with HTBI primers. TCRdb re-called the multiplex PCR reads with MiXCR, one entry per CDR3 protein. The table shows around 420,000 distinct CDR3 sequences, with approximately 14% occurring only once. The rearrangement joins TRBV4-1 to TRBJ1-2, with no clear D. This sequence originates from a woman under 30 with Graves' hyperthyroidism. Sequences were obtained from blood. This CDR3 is CASSQELSGRKGYTF. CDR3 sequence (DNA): TGCGCCAGCAGCCAAGAGCTTTCAGGTCGGAAGGGCTACACCTTC.